Listed below are T cell receptor beta chains from one sample, sequenced in a study of CD8 T cells in Susac syndrome. A single record per CDR3 protein comes from TCRdb applying MiXCR to the immunoSEQ multiplex PCR reads. The sample contains some 120,000 distinct CDR3 sequences, 90% to 95% of which appear only once. The material sequenced was CD8+ T cells from PBMCs. The origin of the receptors is a human donor with Susac syndrome. CDR3s include the opening cysteine and the closing phenylalanine or tryptophan. The D gene is left open where the match is weak. Rows give clone size only sometimes, using once, few, many, or a class for an expanded clone.

TRBJ2-7 - - TRBV5-6 TGTGCCAGCAGCTTGGCCGGACAGAGCTACGAGCAGTACTTC CASSLAGQSYEQYF
TRBJ2-7 - - TRBV5-1 TGCGCCAGCAGCTTGGAGGATGCGAGCTACGAGCAGTACTTC CASSLEDASYEQYF
TRBJ1-1 - - TRBV7-4 TGTGCCAGCAGCTTAGGCTGGAAATGGGGCACTGAAGCTTTCTTT CASSLGWKWGTEAFF
TRBJ2-7 - - TRBV6-2/TRBV6-3 TGTGCCAGCAGTTACGAGCTTCAGGGTTCCTACGAGCAGTACTTC CASSYELQGSYEQYF
TRBJ1-5 - TRBD1 TRBV6-5 TGTGCCAGCAGAATCACAGGGGGCAATCAGCCCCAGCATTTT CASRITGGNQPQHF
TRBJ2-2 - - TRBV4-3 TGCGCCAGCAGCCAAGATCCAGAGACAGTCACCGGGGAGCTGTTTTTT CASSQDPETVTGELFF
TRBJ2-3 - TRBD1 TRBV29-1 TGCAGCGTTGAGACCGGACAGGGGCCTTTAGATACGCAGTATTTT CSVETGQGPLDTQYF
TRBJ2-7 - - TRBV5-1 TGCGCCAGCAGCTTAGAACAGACCCCCTACGAGCAGTACTTC CASSLEQTPYEQYF
TRBJ2-2 - - TRBV6-5 TGTGCCAGCAAGCGGTGGACCGGGGAGCTGTTTTTT CASKRWTGELFF
TRBJ2-5 - TRBD2 TRBV2 TGTGCCAGCAGTGGAACCGGGACTAGCGGCCAGTTAGAGACCCAGTACTTC CASSGTGTSGQLETQYF
TRBJ2-7 once - TRBV19 TGTGCCAGTAGTCTCCGTGGACCTCCACTCGAGCAGTACTTC CASSLRGPPLEQYF
TRBJ2-3 - TRBD2 TRBV5-6 TGTGCCAGCAGCTCGGATACTAGCGGGGGGGATACGCAGTATTTT CASSSDTSGGDTQYF